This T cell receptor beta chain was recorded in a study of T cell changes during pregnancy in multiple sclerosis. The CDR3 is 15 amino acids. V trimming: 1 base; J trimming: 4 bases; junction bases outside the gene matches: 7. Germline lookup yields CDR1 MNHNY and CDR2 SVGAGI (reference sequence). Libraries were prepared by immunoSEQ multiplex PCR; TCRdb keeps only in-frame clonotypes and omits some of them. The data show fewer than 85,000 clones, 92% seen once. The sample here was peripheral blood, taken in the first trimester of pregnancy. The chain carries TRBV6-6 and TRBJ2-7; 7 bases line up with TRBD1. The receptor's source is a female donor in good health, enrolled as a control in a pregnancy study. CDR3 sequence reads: CASSYFSGGLYEQYF. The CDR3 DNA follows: TGTGCCAGCAGTTACTTCTCAGGGGGTTTGTACGAGCAGTACTTC.